This T cell receptor beta chain was captured by sequencing in a study of CD4 and CD8 cells across lung adenocarcinoma regions. The CDR3 has 13 residues. Germline CDR1 MNHNS, CDR2 SASEGT. Samples came from patients with localized non-small cell lung adenocarcinoma. MiXCR, applied by TCRdb to the PCR reads, yields one record per CDR3 protein. The data hold 20,000 or so distinct CDR3 sequences, with about 50% observed a single time. Details on this clonotype: One end of the junction varies from germline; a read error may be responsible.

The receptor comes from a male donor with lung adenocarcinoma. The CD4 and CD8 labels of this study may be unreliable. Material for sequencing was CD8+ T cells from the margin of a lung tumor. The V gene is TRBV6-1, the J gene TRBJ2-4, with a possible D match to TRBD2 (6 bases). The CDR3 nucleotides read TGTGCCAGGAGACCGGGAGTTAAAAATACTCAGTACTTT. It yields the protein CARRPGVKNTQYF.